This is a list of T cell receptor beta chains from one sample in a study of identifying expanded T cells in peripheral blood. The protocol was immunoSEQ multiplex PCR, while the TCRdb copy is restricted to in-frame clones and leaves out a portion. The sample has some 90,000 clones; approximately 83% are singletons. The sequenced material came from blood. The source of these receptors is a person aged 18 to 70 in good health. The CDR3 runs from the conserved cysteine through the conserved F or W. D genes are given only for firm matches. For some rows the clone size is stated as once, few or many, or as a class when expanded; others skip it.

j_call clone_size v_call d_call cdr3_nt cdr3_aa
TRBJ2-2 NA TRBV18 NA TGTGCCAGCTCACCAAATCGGGTCAAAACCACCGGGGAGCTGTTTTTT CASSPNRVKTTGELFF
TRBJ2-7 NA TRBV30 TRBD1 TGTGCCTGGAGCCTAAGAGGGACAGGGGGTCCCGCGCAGTACTTC CAWSLRGTGGPAQYF
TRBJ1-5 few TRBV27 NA TGTGCCAGCAGTTTGAACGGTATCAATCAGCCCCAGCATTTT CASSLNGINQPQHF
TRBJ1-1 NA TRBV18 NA TGTGCCAGCTCTATCACCAAGACACCGAACACTGAAGCTTTCTTT CASSITKTPNTEAFF
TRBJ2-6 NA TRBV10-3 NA TGTGCCATCAGCGAGACAGCGAACTCTGGGGCCAACGTCCTGACTTTC CAISETANSGANVLTF
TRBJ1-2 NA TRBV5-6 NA TGTGCCAGCAGCTTGGGAGGGACGGGCTACACCTTC CASSLGGTGYTF
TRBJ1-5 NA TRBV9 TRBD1 TGTGCCAGCAGCTCGGGAGGGGACAGGGGTAATTCGCCCCAGCATTTT CASSSGGDRGNSPQHF
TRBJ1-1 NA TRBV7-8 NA TGTGCCAGCAGCTTAGCGGGGGGTCCCGAGCGGGCTTTCTTT CASSLAGGPERAFF
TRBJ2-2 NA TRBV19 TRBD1 TGTGCCAGTAGTAAAACAGGGGACACCGGGGAGCTGTTTTTT CASSKTGDTGELFF
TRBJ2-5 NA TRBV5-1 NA TGCGCCAGCAGCTTGATGTACCCTGGGAGGGAGACCCAGTACTTC CASSLMYPGRETQYF
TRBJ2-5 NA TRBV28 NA TGTGCCAGCAGTTTAGGGGGATCCAGGGAAGAGACCCAGTACTTC CASSLGGSREETQYF
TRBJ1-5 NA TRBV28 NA TGTGCCAGCAGAGATAGCAATCAGCCCCAGCATTTT CASRDSNQPQHF
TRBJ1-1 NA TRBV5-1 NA TGCGCCAGCAGCTTATCGTTAGCAGCTATCAACGCGGAGAACACTGAAGCTTTCTTT CASSLSLAAINAENTEAFF
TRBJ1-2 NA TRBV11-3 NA TGTGCCAGCAGCTTAGATTCCAGGGTAAACGGCTACACCTTC CASSLDSRVNGYTF
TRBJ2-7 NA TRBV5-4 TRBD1 TGTGCCAGCAGCCACCGGGACAGACCATACGAGCAGTACTTC CASSHRDRPYEQYF
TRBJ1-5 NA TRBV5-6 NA TGTGCCAGCAGCGGCAGAGGGCGCGATCAGCCCCAGCATTTT CASSGRGRDQPQHF
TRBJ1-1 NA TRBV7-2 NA TGTGCCAGCAGCTTAGACAGAGTTTTTGAAGCTTTCTTT CASSLDRVFEAFF
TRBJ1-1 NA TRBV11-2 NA TGTGCCAGCAGTCGGTCGGCCCCTTATGAAGCTTTCTTT CASSRSAPYEAFF
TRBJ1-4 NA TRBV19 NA TGTGCCAGTACGTCTGGGGCAGCTAATGAAAAACTGTTTTTT CASTSGAANEKLFF
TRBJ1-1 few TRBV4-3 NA TGCGCCAGCAGCCTAGGGTCCCAGAACACTGAAGCTTTCTTT CASSLGSQNTEAFF
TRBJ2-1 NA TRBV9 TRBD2 TGTGCCAGCAGCGCGGAAGGGACTAGCTCCTACAATGAGCAGTTCTTC CASSAEGTSSYNEQFF
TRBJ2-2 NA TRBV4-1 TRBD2 TGCGCCAGCAGCCAAGATATCACTAGCGGGGGGATAGGGGAGCTGTTTTTT CASSQDITSGGIGELFF
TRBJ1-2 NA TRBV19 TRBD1 TGTGCCAGTAAGGACAGGGGGAGACACTATGGCTACACCTTC CASKDRGRHYGYTF
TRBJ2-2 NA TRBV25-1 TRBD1 TGTGCCAGCAGTTCACAGGGGGGAATAAGGACCGGGGAGCTGTTTTTT CASSSQGGIRTGELFF
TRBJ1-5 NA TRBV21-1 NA TGTGCCAGCAGCAAAGCTGAAGACAGAACCAATCAGCCCCAGCATTTT CASSKAEDRTNQPQHF
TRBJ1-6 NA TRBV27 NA TGTGCCAGCAGTTTGGGAGGCCCTCAGATTAATAATTCACCCCTCCACTTT CASSLGGPQINNSPLHF
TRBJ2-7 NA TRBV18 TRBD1 TGTGCCAGCTCACCACTCCGGAGCGTGGGGACAGGGTTGAACGAGCAGTACTTC CASSPLRSVGTGLNEQYF
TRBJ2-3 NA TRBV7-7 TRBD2 TGTGCCAGCAGCTTAGGGGTGGGACTAGCGGGGGGGACCACAGATACGCAGTATTTT CASSLGVGLAGGTTDTQYF
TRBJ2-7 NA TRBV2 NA TGTGCCAGTTGTACAGGACTCCCTTACGAGCAGTACTTC CASCTGLPYEQYF
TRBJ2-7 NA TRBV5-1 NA TGCGCCAGCAGCTTTCGGTCAGGCATCTACGAGCAGTACTTC CASSFRSGIYEQYF
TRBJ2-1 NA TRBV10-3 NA TGTGCCATCAGTGACCGTCCGTCCGAGCTAGAGGGGCCCTACAATGAGCAGTTCTTC CAISDRPSELEGPYNEQFF
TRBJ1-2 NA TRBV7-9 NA TGTGCCAGCAGCCGAGACTCACAGGGTGTCGTGGGCTACACCTTC CASSRDSQGVVGYTF
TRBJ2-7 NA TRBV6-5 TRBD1 TGTGCCAGCAGTTACAGGGACAGAGGATACGAGCAGTACTTC CASSYRDRGYEQYF
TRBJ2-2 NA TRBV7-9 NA TGTGCCAGCAGCTTAGGGAGAGTGGCCGGGGAGCTGTTTTTT CASSLGRVAGELFF
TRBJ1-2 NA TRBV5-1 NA TGCGCCAGCAGCTTGGAGAGAAATGGACAGAGCAGCTATGGCTACACCTTC CASSLERNGQSSYGYTF
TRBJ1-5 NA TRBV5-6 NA TGTGCCAGCAGCCCCTCCGGGGAGCCGGGGCAGCATTTT CASSPSGEPGQHF
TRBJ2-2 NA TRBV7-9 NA TGTGCCAGCAGCTTTTTCCAGGTCTCAGGGGAGCTGTTTTTT CASSFFQVSGELFF
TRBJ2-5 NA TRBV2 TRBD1 TGTGCCAGCAGTGCCCAAGGACAGGGGCAAGAGACCCAGTACTTC CASSAQGQGQETQYF
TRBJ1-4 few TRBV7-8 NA TGTGCCAGCCGGGGGACCTATCAACTTAATGAAAAACTGTTTTTT CASRGTYQLNEKLFF
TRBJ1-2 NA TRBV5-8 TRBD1 TGTGCCAGCAGCCCTACAGGGGAGGATGGCTACACCTTC CASSPTGEDGYTF
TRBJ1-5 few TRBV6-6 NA TGTGCCAGCAGTTATGGGGACATAGATCAGCCCCAGCATTTT CASSYGDIDQPQHF
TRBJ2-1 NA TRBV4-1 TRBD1 TGCGCCAGCAGCCAAGATCCCTCAACAGGGGGCCGGAATGAGCAGTTCTTC CASSQDPSTGGRNEQFF
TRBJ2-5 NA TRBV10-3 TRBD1 TGTGCCATCAGTGGGTCAACAGGGGGAAGAGAGACCCAGTACTTC CAISGSTGGRETQYF
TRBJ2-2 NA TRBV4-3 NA TGCGCCAGCAGCCAGGGCAGGGCGGACACCGGGGAGCTGTTTTTT CASSQGRADTGELFF
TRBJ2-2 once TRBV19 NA TGTGCCACCCGACCCGACAGGAACACCGGGGAGCTGTTTTTT CATRPDRNTGELFF
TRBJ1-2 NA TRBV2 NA TGTGCCAGCAGGGACAGCCGGGACACCTTC CASRDSRDTF
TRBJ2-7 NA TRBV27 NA TGTGCCATCCGTGGGGGGGCGACCTACGAGCAGTACTTC CAIRGGATYEQYF
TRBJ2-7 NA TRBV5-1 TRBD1 TGCGCCAGCAGCTTGGTGGGACAGGGAATAACCGAGCAGTACTTC CASSLVGQGITEQYF
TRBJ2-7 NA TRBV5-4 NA TGTGCCAGCAGCGAATTAGGGGGGAATTACGAGCAGTACTTC CASSELGGNYEQYF
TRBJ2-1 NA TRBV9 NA TGTGCCAGCAGCGTAGTAGGGGTCTCCTACAATGAGCAGTTCTTC CASSVVGVSYNEQFF
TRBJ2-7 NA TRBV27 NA TGTGCCAGCAGTTTCGGACAGTTAACTTCGGAGCAGTACTTC CASSFGQLTSEQYF
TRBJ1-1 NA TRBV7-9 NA TGTGCCAGCAGCTTGGTTGAGAACAGAAGAGCTTTCTTT CASSLVENRRAFF